This is a list of T cell receptor beta chains from one sample in a study of PD-L1 blockade in urothelial cancer. Sequencing used immunoSEQ multiplex PCR; TCRdb keeps in-frame clones, though not all of them. The sample records 72,000 or so clones, around 87% being singletons. The input for sequencing was PBMCs, taken around atezolizumab (anti-PD-L1) treatment. These receptors were collected from a man in his sixties with urothelial cancer. Both conserved end residues are part of each CDR3. The D gene is left open where the match is weak. The listing skips clone size in some rows; elsewhere it reads once, few, many or a size class.

clone size	V gene	J gene	D gene	CDR3 protein	CDR3 DNA
once	TRBV18	TRBJ2-3	.	CASSQAGPSTDTQYF	TGTGCCAGCTCCCAGGCAGGTCCAAGCACAGATACGCAGTATTTT
once	TRBV18	TRBJ2-5	TRBD2	CASSPLSGGQETQYF	TGTGCCAGCTCGCCACTTAGCGGGGGACAAGAGACCCAGTACTTC
.	TRBV7-3	TRBJ2-2	TRBD2	CASSPRGGEVSGELFF	TGTGCCAGCAGCCCCCGGGGAGGGGAGGTCTCCGGGGAGCTGTTTTTT
once	TRBV19	TRBJ2-5	.	CASSFTGQETQYF	TGTGCCAGTAGTTTCACAGGCCAAGAGACCCAGTACTTC
.	TRBV9	TRBJ2-7	.	CASSGGGSSYEQYF	TGTGCCAGCAGCGGAGGAGGTTCCTCCTACGAGCAGTACTTC
.	TRBV7-8	TRBJ1-1	.	CASSLGNQNTEAFF	TGTGCCAGCAGCTTAGGAAACCAAAACACGGAAGCTTTCTTT
.	TRBV18	TRBJ2-7	TRBD2	CASSYLGLAGDVAREQYF	TGTGCCAGCTCATACTTGGGACTAGCGGGGGACGTAGCTCGCGAGCAGTACTTC
.	TRBV13	TRBJ1-1	.	CASSLAQGRAFF	TGTGCCAGCAGCTTAGCCCAGGGCCGGGCTTTCTTT
.	TRBV6-1	TRBJ2-7	.	CASSSSSAEQYF	TGTGCCAGCAGTTCGAGCAGCGCCGAGCAGTACTTC
.	TRBV18	TRBJ2-5	TRBD1	CASSPRGQQETQYF	TGTGCCAGCTCACCACGGGGACAGCAAGAGACCCAGTACTTC
once	TRBV6-6	TRBJ2-2	TRBD2	CASSTGLASTGELFF	TGTGCCAGCAGTACGGGACTAGCGAGCACCGGGGAGCTGTTTTTT
.	TRBV6-6	TRBJ1-2	TRBD1	CASSWDRGSYGYTF	TGTGCCAGCAGTTGGGACAGGGGGAGTTATGGCTACACCTTC
few	TRBV6-1	TRBJ2-3	.	CASLAGPSNTQYF	TGTGCCAGCTTGGCGGGTCCCTCCAATACGCAGTATTTT
.	TRBV11-1	TRBJ2-1	TRBD1	CASSPSFDRASNEQFF	TGTGCCAGCAGCCCTAGTTTTGACAGGGCCTCTAATGAGCAGTTCTTC
.	TRBV7-2	TRBJ1-2	.	CASSLAGSGGYTF	TGTGCCAGCAGCTTAGCAGGGAGCGGTGGCTACACCTTC
.	TRBV7-9	TRBJ2-7	.	CASSTTAGIYEQYF	TGTGCCAGCAGCACTACGGCGGGAATCTACGAGCAGTACTTC
.	TRBV7-2	TRBJ2-1	.	CASSLGLISHNEQFF	TGTGCCAGCAGCTTAGGACTAATTTCCCACAATGAGCAGTTCTTC
.	TRBV19	TRBJ2-1	.	CASSSGLRLYNEQFF	TGTGCCAGTAGTTCCGGACTCCGCCTTTACAATGAGCAGTTCTTC
.	TRBV10-2	TRBJ2-7	.	CASRDIGGPSYEQYF	TGCGCCAGCAGGGATATCGGGGGGCCCTCCTACGAGCAGTACTTC
.	TRBV5-1	TRBJ1-6	TRBD1	CASSEGTGVSPLHF	TGCGCCAGTTCCGAAGGGACAGGAGTCTCACCCCTCCACTTT
.	TRBV18	TRBJ2-7	TRBD2	CASSPDGGWYEQYF	TGTGCCAGCTCACCCGACGGGGGGTGGTACGAGCAGTACTTC
few	TRBV27	TRBJ1-5	TRBD1	CASSLTGWQPQHF	TGTGCCAGCAGTTTGACAGGGTGGCAGCCCCAGCATTTT
few	TRBV30	TRBJ2-5	.	CAWQGGQETQYF	TGTGCCTGGCAGGGGGGACAAGAGACCCAGTACTTC
.	TRBV30	TRBJ1-5	.	CAWSPHENQPQHF	TGTGCCTGGAGTCCCCATGAGAATCAGCCCCAGCATTTT